Presented here are 21 T cell receptor beta chains from one specimen sequenced in a study of low-dose radiotherapy and immunotherapy resistance in tumors. The time point: before trial treatment. Alpha and beta chains were covered, as first-strand cDNA relied on TRAV- and TRBV-specific primers. With a V-primer adapter and a constant-region primer, TCRs were amplified for roughly 21 PCR cycles. MiXCR, run by TCRdb on the reads, gives a single entry per CDR3 protein. The repertoire holds approximately 90,000 distinct CDR3 sequences, with 15% to 20% as singletons. Sequenced here: PBMCs, sampled before treatment. The source is a male donor with prostate cancer.

The CDR3 DNA reads TGCGCCAGCAGCTTGGCCGGGTCTCAGCCCCAGCATTTT. It encodes CASSLAGSQPQHF. This chain joins TRBV5-1 and TRBJ1-5; no firm D call. The germline gives CDR1 SGHRS, CDR2 YFSETQ. V lost 0 bases and J 6 bases, leaving 7 bases between the germline ends. The CDR3 length is 13 residues.

At least ten counts were recorded for this clonotype. This sequence joins TRBV5-1 and TRBJ2-1; 8 nucleotides match TRBD2. Unmatched junction bases numbered 8, after V lost 4 bases and J lost 8 bases. CDR3 length: 14 amino acids. The germline V gene has CDR1 SGHRS and CDR2 YFSETQ. CDR3 coding DNA: TGCGCCAGCAGCCCGGGAGGGGGTCTCGATGAGCAGTTCTTC. It translates to CASSPGGGLDEQFF. The full variable domain, with the rest looked up from reference TRBV5-1 and TRBJ2-1, is KAGVTQTPRYLIKTRGQQVTLSCSPISGHRSVSWYQQTPGQGLQFLFEYFSETQRNKGNFPGRFSGRQFSNSRSEMNVSTLELGDSALYLCASSPGGGLDEQFFGPGTRLTVL.

About this clonotype: A far larger clone is just one base off, so this is likely a read error. The chain recombines TRBV6-1 with TRBJ2-1; 8 nucleotides align to TRBD2. CDR1 is MNHNS, CDR2 SASEGT, per germline. This CDR3 has 15 amino acids. Trimming cost V 5 bases and J 13 bases; bases outside gene matches: 16. CDR3: CASSNSGGPGETQFF. Here the CDR3 DNA reads TGTGCCAGCAGTAATTCGGGGGGGCCAGGAGAGACCCAGTTCTTC.

This rearrangement joins TRBV12-3 or TRBV12-4 to TRBJ2-1; D is perhaps TRBD1 or TRBD2 (5 bases each). The CDR3 loop spans 13 amino acids. The germline V and J ends were trimmed by 7 bases and 10 bases, with 17 bases remaining between them. CDR3 amino acids: CASNTRGEEEQFF. In nucleotides, the CDR3 is TGTGCCAGCAATACTAGGGGTGAGGAGGAGCAGTTCTTC.

This clonotype was counted at least ten times. The gene calls are TRBV29-1 and TRBJ2-7, with no clear D. Germline V gene data show CDR1 as SQVTM and CDR2 as ANQGSEA. This CDR3 has 12 residues. V lost 4 bases to trimming and J lost 4 bases, with 11 bases between them. The CDR3 loop reads CSVAEGMYEQYF. The CDR3 DNA reads as TGCAGCGTTGCGGAAGGGATGTACGAGCAGTACTTC.

This clonotype showed up many times. J is TRBJ2-5 and V is TRBV6-1; D may be TRBD2 (5 bases). This CDR3 is 14 amino acids long. CDR1 and CDR2 (germline): MNHNS, SASEGT. V lost 1 base and J lost 6, with 12 bases in between. The CDR3 nucleotides read TGTGCCAGCAGTGAAGGTGCTAGAGGGCAGACCCAGTACTTC. This translates into CASSEGARGQTQYF.

In its sample, this clonotype was seen many times. The CDR3 DNA follows: TGCGCCAGCCAGCGACAGGGAGGGAATGAAAAACTGTTTTTT. Its protein product is CASQRQGGNEKLFF. This chain links TRBV4-1 with TRBJ1-4; 7 bases map to TRBD1. V lost 8 bases to trimming and J lost 5 bases; unmatched junction nucleotides: 8. Germline V gene data show CDR1 as MGHRA and CDR2 as YSYEKL. The CDR3 runs 14 residues.

V usage is TRBV6-2 or TRBV6-3 and J usage is TRBJ1-5, with D possibly being TRBD1 (5 bases). Germline V gene data show CDR1 as MNHEY and CDR2 as SVGEGT. The germline V and J ends were trimmed by 5 bases and 8 bases, with 10 bases remaining between them. CDR3 length: 12 amino acids. In DNA, the CDR3 is TGTGCCAGCAGTGAAGCGGGGGAGCCCCAGCATTTT. Protein product: CASSEAGEPQHF.

The DNA of the CDR3 is TGTGCCAGCTCATCGGGACAGGAAACCTACGAGCAGTACTTC. It encodes CASSSGQETYEQYF. The chain has TRBV18 and TRBJ2-7; TRBD1 matches at 8 bases. Trimming at V came to 5 bases and at J to 2 bases, leaving 5 bases not matched to a gene. Per the germline V gene, CDR1 is KGHSH and CDR2 is LQKENI. The CDR3 consists of 14 residues.

The table lists this clonotype with many counts. J is TRBJ2-1 and V is TRBV5-4, with D possibly being TRBD1 (5 bases). The CDR3 is made up of 14 amino acids. The germline gives CDR1 SGHNT, CDR2 YYREEE (reference sequence). V lost 0 bases and J 5 bases, leaving 9 bases between the germline ends. Here the CDR3 reads CASSLVQGNNEQFF. The CDR3 nucleotides are TGTGCCAGCAGCTTGGTTCAGGGAAACAATGAGCAGTTCTTC.

Many counts were recorded for this clonotype. An end of the junction does not agree with germline; a read error may underlie this. The chain joins TRBV13 to TRBJ2-7; unclear D gene. This CDR3 has 11 residues. Germline CDR1 reads PRHDT; CDR2 reads FYEKMQ (reference sequence). CDR3 DNA sequence: TGTGCCAGCAGCTTTTCCCGGGTGACAACCTTC. Translation: CASSFSRVTTF.

This clonotype was observed many times. The rearrangement joins TRBV6-5 to TRBJ2-3; maybe TRBD2 (7 bases). This CDR3 region has 13 residues. V dropped 6 bases and J dropped 2 bases, with 9 bases sitting between them. The V gene's germline CDR1 is MNHEY and CDR2 SVGAGI. The CDR3 nucleotides are TGTGCCAGCAGGGGGGGGCCCACAGATACGCAGTATTTT. Translating gives CASRGGPTDTQYF.

This clonotype was recorded at least ten times. The V and J genes are TRBV28 and TRBJ1-1; 7 bases are a match to TRBD1. V was clipped by 5 bases and J by 0 bases; unmatched bases: 9. Germline-derived CDR1 and CDR2 are MDHEN and SYDVKM. This CDR3 has 16 amino acids. CDR3 DNA sequence: TGTGCCAGCAGTCTACCGGACAGGAAGATGAACACTGAAGCTTTCTTT. As protein: CASSLPDRKMNTEAFF.

This clonotype was seen ten or more times. CDR3 sequence: CASSSDTEAFF. The CDR3, as DNA: TGTGCCAGCAGCTCGGACACTGAAGCTTTCTTT. The chain links TRBV5-4 to TRBJ1-1, with D unresolved. The germline V and J ends were trimmed by 3 bases and 3 bases, with 3 bases remaining between them. This CDR3 spans 11 amino acids. CDR1 and CDR2 (germline): SGHNT, YYREEE (reference sequence).

This clonotype showed up many times. This chain's CDR3 is CASSLTGRSYEQYF. CDR3 coding DNA: TGTGCCAGCAGCCTTACAGGCCGCTCCTACGAGCAGTACTTC. The V and J genes are TRBV16 and TRBJ2-7, with TRBD1 as a possible D gene (5 bases). Germline-derived CDR1 and CDR2 are KGHSY and FQNENV. The CDR3 is 14 residues long. Trimming cost V 4 bases and J 0 bases, with 10 bases left between them. Full variable domain (rest looked up from reference TRBV16 and TRBJ2-7): GEEVAQTPKHLVRGEGQKAKLYCAPIKGHSYVFWYQQVLKNEFKFLISFQNENVFDETGMPKERFSAKCLPNSPCSLEIQATKLEDSAVYFCASSLTGRSYEQYFGPGTRLTVT.

V and J are TRBV6-9 and TRBJ2-7, with D perhaps matching TRBD1 or TRBD2 (6 bases each). CDR1 is MNHGY and CDR2 is SVAAGI in the germline V gene. V lost 10 bases, J lost 0 bases, and 16 bases lay in between. The CDR3 has 14 residues. CDR3 sequence: CAIRGSGASYEQYF. CDR3 sequence (DNA): TGTGCCATCCGGGGCTCGGGGGCCTCCTACGAGCAGTACTTC.

This clonotype appeared many times. The chain has TRBV27 and TRBJ1-2; 8 bases match TRBD1. Germline V lookup: CDR1 MNHEY, CDR2 SMNVEV (reference sequence). Trimming at V came to 8 bases and at J to 0 bases, leaving 5 bases not matched to a gene. CDR3 length equals 14 residues. CDR3 coding DNA: TGTGCCAGCGGACTGGGACAGGCTAACTATGGCTACACCTTC. This codes for CASGLGQANYGYTF.

This chain links TRBV6-2 or TRBV6-3 with TRBJ2-5; TRBD1 matches 9 bases. Per the germline V gene, CDR1 is MNHEY and CDR2 is SVGEGT. The V segment lost 6 bases and the J segment 3 bases; nucleotides outside the gene matches: 17. The CDR3 has 18 amino acids. The CDR3, as DNA: TGTGCCAGCAGCTCGACCCCCCCCGGGACAGGGATTAAAGAGACCCAGTACTTC. Amino acid sequence: CASSSTPPGTGIKETQYF.

This clonotype has at least ten counts. This sequence joins TRBV6-2 or TRBV6-3 and TRBJ2-2; 11 bases match TRBD2. CDR1 is MNHEY and CDR2 is SVGEGT in the germline V gene. The CDR3 has 16 amino acids. Trimming removed 7 bases from V and 1 base from J; junction bases left unmatched: 5. The CDR3 DNA follows: TGTGCCAGCAACCCACTAGCGGGGGAGAACACCGGGGAGCTGTTTTTT. Protein sequence: CASNPLAGENTGELFF.

Ten or more counts support this clonotype. The chain combines TRBV6-6 with TRBJ2-7, with 9 bases that match TRBD1. Germline CDR1 MNHNY, CDR2 SVGAGI (reference sequence). The CDR3 is made up of 15 amino acids. V gave up 3 bases and J gave up 5 bases; unmatched junction bases: 8. CDR3 protein: CASSYYGTGRNEQYF. The CDR3 DNA sequence: TGTGCCAGCAGTTATTATGGGACAGGGCGTAACGAGCAGTACTTC.

This clonotype was seen at least ten times. The chain is built from TRBV6-2 or TRBV6-3 and TRBJ1-1; D call uncertain. The CDR3 runs to 16 residues. Trimming removed 2 bases from V and 4 bases from J, with 17 bases in between. Germline V gene sequence: CDR1 MNHEY, CDR2 SVGEGT. For the CDR3, the DNA is TGTGCCAGCAGTTACACGGAACCTGCCAGAAGCACTGAAGCTTTCTTT. Translation: CASSYTEPARSTEAFF.